The 10 T cell receptor beta chains below come from one sample, sequenced in a study of T cell responses to AZD1222 COVID-19 vaccine. Sequencing was performed with immunoSEQ multiplex PCR; in TCRdb, only in-frame clones are kept and a portion is missing. Here the sample spans about 56,000 clones, about 87% being singletons. The sample in question was peripheral blood, obtained on day 0 of AZD1222 vaccination. Every receptor here comes from an adult in good health.

The gene calls are TRBV7-9 and TRBJ1-1; no firm D call. Trimming cost V 1 base and J 1 base, with 7 bases left between them. Germline V CDR1 and CDR2: SEHNR, FQNEAQ (reference sequence). The CDR3 length is 14 residues. CDR3 amino acids: CASSLDIKNTEAFF. CDR3 bases: TGTGCCAGCAGCTTAGATATCAAGAACACTGAAGCTTTCTTT.

V and J are TRBV30 and TRBJ1-1; D perhaps matches TRBD1 (5 bases). The V end was cut by 5 bases, the J end by 1 base, with 14 bases between. Per germline, CDR1 GTSNPN and CDR2 SVGIG (reference sequence). This CDR3 is built from 14 residues. The DNA of the CDR3 is TGTGCCTGGGAGCGTACAGGAAGGAACACTGAAGCTTTCTTT. It yields the protein CAWERTGRNTEAFF.

The rearrangement joins TRBV19 to TRBJ1-1; the match to TRBD1 covers 8 bases. The trim removed 10 bases at V and 5 bases at J, leaving 3 bases unmatched. Germline V gene data show CDR1 as LNHDA and CDR2 as SQIVND (reference sequence). The CDR3 is made up of 11 amino acids. In DNA, the CDR3 is TGTGCCACCAGGGGGCGAACTGAAGCTTTCTTT. This sequence encodes CATRGRTEAFF.

The rearrangement joins TRBV29-1 to TRBJ2-3; TRBD1 might be the D (5 bases). The germline V gene encodes CDR1 SQVTM and CDR2 ANQGSEA. V was pared by 7 bases and J by 5 bases, with 13 bases between. The CDR3 is made up of 12 amino acids. The CDR3: CSAQPGLDTQYF. The CDR3 DNA sequence: TGCAGCGCCCAACCAGGGTTAGATACGCAGTATTTT.

J is TRBJ1-5 and V is TRBV9, with a tentative D call TRBD1 (5 bases). Germline V gene sequence: CDR1 SGDLS, CDR2 YYNGEE. Deletions cut 3 bases from V and 9 bases from J, with 19 bases between. CDR3 length equals 15 residues. CDR3 protein: CASSAVPRGRWPQHF. The CDR3 DNA follows: TGTGCCAGCAGCGCAGTCCCCCGGGGCCGGTGGCCCCAGCATTTT. Supplemented by reference TRBV9 and TRBJ1-5, the full variable domain reads DSGVTQTPKHLITATGQRVTLRCSPRSGDLSVYWYQQSLDQGLQFLIQYYNGEERAKGNILERFSAQQFPDLHSELNLSSLELGDSALYFCASSAVPRGRWPQHFGDGTRLSIL.

The gene calls are TRBV2 and TRBJ2-4; D not certain. This CDR3 region has 13 residues. The V end lost 6 bases, the J end lost 2 bases, and 8 bases lay between the germline ends. Per germline, CDR1 SNHLY and CDR2 FYNNEI. CDR3 protein: CASRPSPKNIQYF. The CDR3 nucleotides read TGTGCCAGCAGACCGTCACCCAAAAACATTCAGTACTTC.

V gene TRBV19 combines with J gene TRBJ2-7; 8 bases match TRBD1. Germline CDR1 and CDR2: LNHDA and SQIVND (reference sequence). The V gene end was trimmed by 5 bases and the J gene end by 2 bases; junction bases not matched to a gene: 8. The CDR3 length is 15 residues. The CDR3 is CASSAGGGWAYEQYF. CDR3 coding DNA: TGTGCCAGTAGTGCAGGGGGCGGGTGGGCCTACGAGCAGTACTTC. The variable domain in full, completed from reference TRBV19 and TRBJ2-7, reads DGGITQSPKYLFRKEGQNVTLSCEQNLNHDAMYWYRQDPGQGLRLIYYSQIVNDFQKGDIAEGYSVSREKKESFPLTVTSAQKNPTAFYLCASSAGGGWAYEQYFGPGTRLTVT.

The CDR3 loop is CASSYGTEAFF. The CDR3 nucleotides are TGTGCCAGCAGTTATGGGACAGAAGCTTTCTTT. The chain combines TRBV7-2 with TRBJ1-1, with D possibly being TRBD1 (6 bases). The CDR3 runs to 11 residues. The V end was cut by 6 bases, the J end by 8 bases, with 10 bases between. Per germline, CDR1 SGHTA and CDR2 FQGNSA.

V and J are TRBV6-4 and TRBJ1-6; tentatively, D is TRBD1 (6 bases). Germline V gene lookup returns CDR1 MRHNA and CDR2 SNTAGT. V was cut by 6 bases and J by 7 bases, with 16 bases left in between. CDR3 length: 15 amino acids. CDR3 protein: CASRLDQGRNSPLHF. The CDR3 DNA is TGTGCCAGCAGACTCGATCAGGGGAGGAATTCACCCCTCCACTTT.

The rearrangement links TRBV3-1 (or the pseudogene TRBV3-2) to TRBJ1-5; possibly TRBD1 for D (5 bases). The CDR3 loop spans 17 amino acids. CDR1 is LGHDT and CDR2 is YNNKEL in the germline V gene (reference sequence). V was cut by 1 base and J by 3 bases, with 16 bases left in between. The CDR3 is CASSQGTRGRNNQPQHF. Here the CDR3 DNA reads TGTGCCAGCAGCCAAGGGACCCGGGGCAGGAACAATCAGCCCCAGCATTTT.